This entry describes one T cell receptor beta chain. Its specificity is not known. This sample's treatment: roughly 11-day PBMC culture with coronavirus spike peptide pools or control peptides (ViraFEST assay). These data are taken from a study of vaccination and CD4 T cells after COVID-19. The study, taken as a whole, reports: Of the reactive clones in convalescent patients, a median about 90% showed up only post-vaccination.

Sequenced with the Oncomine TCR Beta short-read assay was DNA taken from cultured CD4+ T cells. A single record per CDR3 protein comes from TCRdb applying MiXCR to the PCR reads. The sample shows over 13,000 distinct CDR3 sequences, approximately 57% of them seen only once. V gave up 2 bases and J gave up 4 bases; unmatched junction bases: 4. Germline loops: CDR1 SEHNR, CDR2 FQNEAQ (reference sequence). CDR3 length: 15 amino acids. The chain combines TRBV7-9 with TRBJ1-4, with 7 bases lining up with TRBD1. The receptor was derived from a human donor who had recovered from COVID-19. Specimen: CD4+ T cells from blood, cultured in vitro. The CDR3, as DNA: TGTGCCAGCAGCTTATCTCGACAGGGTAATGAAAAACTGTTTTTT. Translating gives CASSLSRQGNEKLFF. Together with reference TRBV7-9 and TRBJ1-4, the CDR3 gives the full variable domain: DTGVSQNPRHKITKRGQNVTFRCDPISEHNRLYWYRQTLGQGPEFLTYFQNEAQLEKSRLLSDRFSAERPKGSFSTLEIQRTEQGDSAMYLCASSLSRQGNEKLFFGSGTQLSVL.